These 23 T cell receptor beta chains came from one sample sequenced in a study of control samples from healthy donors and cancer patients. Measured with immunoSEQ multiplex PCR; TCRdb has only the in-frame clones, and not every one. The repertoire includes approximately 150,000 clones, 94% of them detected once, and under 15% sits in the top ten. The material sequenced was blood. These TCRs come from a man in his forties in good health.

The chain joins TRBV9 to TRBJ2-1; TRBD2 matches 14 bases. Germline V CDR1 and CDR2: SGDLS, YYNGEE. J lost 4 bases, V lost 4 bases, and 1 base had no gene match. The CDR3 spans 15 residues. The DNA for the CDR3 is TGTGCCAGCAGCCGACTAGCGGGAGGGTACAATGAGCAGTTCTTC. Protein product: CASSRLAGGYNEQFF.

The J gene is TRBJ1-5, the V gene TRBV2; D is possibly TRBD1 (6 bases). Germline V gene lookup returns CDR1 SNHLY and CDR2 FYNNEI. The V end lost 4 bases, the J end lost 1 base, and 11 bases lay between the germline ends. The CDR3 contains 15 residues. CDR3 coding DNA: TGTGCCAGCAGTGGCAGGGGAGGAAGCAATCAGCCCCAGCATTTT. Residues: CASSGRGGSNQPQHF.

The count of this clone is one. The V call is TRBV9, the J call TRBJ1-5; TRBD1 matches 11 bases. Germline CDR1 and CDR2: SGDLS and YYNGEE. The CDR3 has 15 residues. With 3 bases clipped from V and 8 bases from J, the junction kept 7 bases outside the gene matches. CDR3 nucleotides: TGTGCCAGCAGCGCCTCCGGGACAGGGGGTAAGCCCCAGCATTTT. The encoded protein is CASSASGTGGKPQHF. The full variable domain, with the rest looked up from reference TRBV9 and TRBJ1-5, is DSGVTQTPKHLITATGQRVTLRCSPRSGDLSVYWYQQSLDQGLQFLIQYYNGEERAKGNILERFSAQQFPDLHSELNLSSLELGDSALYFCASSASGTGGKPQHFGDGTRLSIL.

The chain is built from TRBV19 and TRBJ2-7; 11 bases line up with TRBD2. Germline assignment: CDR1 LNHDA and CDR2 SQIVND (reference sequence). This CDR3 region has 16 residues. V trimming: 10 bases; J trimming: 7 bases; junction bases outside the gene matches: 18. Here the CDR3 DNA reads TGTGCCACTCGAAGGAAACTAGCGGGAGATTCGGGGGAGCAGTACTTC. This translates into CATRRKLAGDSGEQYF.

This clone was observed a handful of times. The rearrangement uses TRBV5-4 and TRBJ2-2, with D possibly TRBD2 on 7 matching bases. The germline V and J ends were trimmed by 1 base and 4 bases, with 11 bases remaining between them. The CDR3 consists of 15 residues. Germline values: CDR1 SGHNT, CDR2 YYREEE (reference sequence). CDR3 coding DNA: TGTGCCAGCAGCTTGCGGGGGGCGCCCACCGGGGAGCTGTTTTTT. It translates to CASSLRGAPTGELFF. Looking up the rest from reference TRBV5-4 and TRBJ2-2 gives the full variable domain: ETGVTQSPTHLIKTRGQQVTLRCSSQSGHNTVSWYQQALGQGPQFIFQYYREEENGRGNFPPRFSGLQFPNYSSELNVNALELDDSALYLCASSLRGAPTGELFFGEGSRLTVL.

This chain uses TRBV7-9 with TRBJ1-4; D is possibly TRBD1 (5 bases). CDR1 SEHNR and CDR2 FQNEAQ come from the germline V gene (reference sequence). Trimming removed 2 bases at V and 7 bases at J, with 17 bases between. CDR3 length: 16 amino acids. CDR3 sequence: CASSLTAGTGGEKLFF. The CDR3 DNA sequence: TGTGCCAGCAGCTTAACTGCCGGGACGGGGGGTGAAAAACTGTTTTTT.

The chain carries TRBV19 and TRBJ2-2, with TRBD1 as a possible D gene (9 bases). There are 15 residues in the CDR3. CDR1 and CDR2 (germline): LNHDA, SQIVND (reference sequence). The V end was cut by 10 bases, the J end by 4 bases, with 19 bases between. CDR3 sequence (DNA): TGTGCCACACAGACAGGGGGGACTAGCACCGGGGAGCTGTTTTTT. Translated, it gives CATQTGGTSTGELFF.

The genes are TRBV19 and TRBJ1-2; no clear D. Germline values: CDR1 LNHDA, CDR2 SQIVND (reference sequence). Trimming pared 6 bases from V and 2 bases from J, leaving 16 bases between. The length of the CDR3 is 15 residues. In DNA, the CDR3 is TGTGCCAGTAGAACCCCCCCGGGAAGGAACTATGGCTACACCTTC. This codes for CASRTPPGRNYGYTF.

This chain connects TRBV7-9 to TRBJ1-1; D not resolved. The germline V gene encodes CDR1 SEHNR and CDR2 FQNEAQ (reference sequence). The ends were cut back, 3 bases at V and 3 bases at J, with 8 bases in the middle. This CDR3 is 13 amino acids long. In DNA, the CDR3 is TGTGCCAGCAGCTTGCCCTTGGACACTGAAGCTTTCTTT. Amino acid sequence: CASSLPLDTEAFF.

The chain is built from TRBV25-1 and TRBJ2-3, with D uncertain. Trimming took off 0 bases at V and 5 bases at J, with 3 bases between the two ends. CDR1 is MGHDK, CDR2 SYGVNS, per germline. The length of the CDR3 is 12 residues. In DNA form, the CDR3 reads TGTGCCAGCAGTGAATATATAGATACGCAGTATTTT. Translated: CASSEYIDTQYF. Filled out from reference TRBV25-1 and TRBJ2-3, the complete variable domain reads EADIYQTPRYLVIGTGKKITLECSQTMGHDKMYWYQQDPGMELHLIHYSYGVNSTEKGDLSSESTVSRIRTEHFPLTLESARPSHTSQYLCASSEYIDTQYFGPGTRLTVL.

The chain recombines TRBV13 with TRBJ1-1; D ambiguous. With 5 bases removed from V and 0 bases from J, the gap between germline ends came to 16 bases. The CDR3 is 16 amino acids. The germline V gene encodes CDR1 PRHDT and CDR2 FYEKMQ (reference sequence). CDR3 in amino acids: CASSRTGMGLNTEAFF. The CDR3, as DNA: TGTGCCAGCAGCCGGACGGGGATGGGCTTGAACACTGAAGCTTTCTTT.

The chain couples TRBV28 to TRBJ1-1; D unclear. The CDR3 is 14 amino acids. The germline V gene encodes CDR1 MDHEN and CDR2 SYDVKM. V shed 4 bases and J shed 0 bases, with 9 bases lying between them. The CDR3 loop is CASSSQSLNTEAFF. The CDR3 DNA follows: TGTGCCAGCAGTTCACAGAGCCTGAACACTGAAGCTTTCTTT.

V is TRBV5-1 and J is TRBJ1-1; D gene ambiguous. V was cut by 0 bases and J by 0 bases, with 6 bases left in between. CDR3 size: 14 residues. Germline CDR1 SGHRS, CDR2 YFSETQ. The CDR3 sequence is CASSLDAVNTEAFF. In DNA form, the CDR3 reads TGCGCCAGCAGCTTGGATGCAGTGAACACTGAAGCTTTCTTT.

V usage is TRBV11-2 and J usage is TRBJ1-5; no reliable D call. V was shortened by 0 bases and J by 0 bases, with 6 bases between the two germline ends. The CDR3 totals 15 residues. Germline values: CDR1 SGHAT, CDR2 FQNNGV. In DNA form, the CDR3 reads TGTGCCAGCAGCTTAGAGTATGATAGCAATCAGCCCCAGCATTTT. Translating it yields CASSLEYDSNQPQHF.

This chain joins TRBV19 and TRBJ2-7, with 9 bases aligning to TRBD1. Germline V gives CDR1 LNHDA, CDR2 SQIVND (reference sequence). The CDR3 runs to 16 residues. After removal of 2 bases from V and 3 bases from J, the junction contained 8 bases not matched to a gene. CDR3 in DNA: TGTGCCAGTAGTATAAACGGGACAGGGTCTTTCTACGAGCAGTACTTC. It translates to CASSINGTGSFYEQYF.

V gene TRBV27 combines with J gene TRBJ2-7; D not certain. In germline, CDR1 is MNHEY, CDR2 SMNVEV (reference sequence). Between the trimmed V and J ends, which lost 3 bases and 4 bases, there was a span of 13 bases. The CDR3 runs to 14 residues. The DNA of the CDR3 is TGTGCCAGCAGTTTGTTGGTCGGGTCTTACGAGCAGTACTTC. Translating it yields CASSLLVGSYEQYF.

The chain couples TRBV5-4 to TRBJ2-4; 9 bases align to TRBD1. The CDR3 consists of 15 residues. Trimming cost V 4 bases and J 6 bases; bases outside gene matches: 8. Germline CDR1 reads SGHNT; CDR2 reads YYREEE (reference sequence). CDR3 region: CASSVGQGTRNIQYF. The CDR3 bases are TGTGCCAGCAGCGTGGGACAGGGCACAAGAAACATTCAGTACTTC.

This clone occurred once. The chain has TRBV28 and TRBJ2-7, with 7 bases fitting TRBD1. The CDR3 spans 14 residues. The trim removed 3 bases at V and 6 bases at J, leaving 8 bases unmatched. Looked up from germline, CDR1 is MDHEN and CDR2 is SYDVKM. The CDR3 spells CASSLIQGLGEQYF. CDR3 in DNA: TGTGCCAGCAGTTTGATACAGGGGCTGGGCGAGCAGTACTTC.

This chain connects TRBV27 to TRBJ2-2; no clear D gene. V lost 7 bases and J lost 6, with 9 bases in between. Germline lookup yields CDR1 MNHEY and CDR2 SMNVEV (reference sequence). The CDR3 is 12 residues long. In DNA form, the CDR3 reads TGTGCCAGCACTCGTACGCCCGGGGAGCTGTTTTTT. It encodes CASTRTPGELFF.

V is TRBV29-1 and J is TRBJ1-4; D is perhaps TRBD1 (5 bases). Trimming shortened V by 3 bases and J by 3 bases, and 8 bases separated the two germline ends. The CDR3 is 13 residues long. The germline V gene has CDR1 SQVTM and CDR2 ANQGSEA. CDR3 region: CSVDGGANEKLFF. CDR3 DNA: TGCAGCGTTGATGGAGGGGCTAATGAAAAACTGTTTTTT.

The chain couples TRBV11-3 to TRBJ1-1; D ambiguous. The CDR3 loop spans 13 amino acids. Germline V gives CDR1 SGHNT, CDR2 YENEEA. Between the trimmed V and J ends, which lost 6 bases and 0 bases, there was a span of 8 bases. CDR3 sequence: CASSYRVNTEAFF. The CDR3 DNA reads TGTGCCAGCAGTTATAGGGTGAACACTGAAGCTTTCTTT.

The chain links TRBV19 to TRBJ1-4; 7 bases are shared with TRBD1. The CDR3 is made up of 16 amino acids. V was pared by 7 bases and J by 0 bases, with 8 bases of the junction left unmatched. Germline V lookup: CDR1 LNHDA, CDR2 SQIVND (reference sequence). CDR3 loop: CASKETGSATNEKLFF. The DNA of the CDR3 is TGTGCCAGTAAGGAGACAGGGTCGGCAACTAATGAAAAACTGTTTTTT.

Only one count was recorded for this clone. The chain combines TRBV7-9 with TRBJ2-7; D is undetermined. There are 11 residues in the CDR3. CDR1 is SEHNR and CDR2 is FQNEAQ in the germline V gene (reference sequence). Trimming pared 6 bases from V and 5 bases from J, leaving 8 bases between. In DNA form, the CDR3 reads TGTGCCAGCAGGCTCTATGACGAGCAGTACTTC. Its translation is CASRLYDEQYF. Supplemented by reference TRBV7-9 and TRBJ2-7, the full variable domain reads DTGVSQNPRHKITKRGQNVTFRCDPISEHNRLYWYRQTLGQGPEFLTYFQNEAQLEKSRLLSDRFSAERPKGSFSTLEIQRTEQGDSAMYLCASRLYDEQYFGPGTRLTVT.